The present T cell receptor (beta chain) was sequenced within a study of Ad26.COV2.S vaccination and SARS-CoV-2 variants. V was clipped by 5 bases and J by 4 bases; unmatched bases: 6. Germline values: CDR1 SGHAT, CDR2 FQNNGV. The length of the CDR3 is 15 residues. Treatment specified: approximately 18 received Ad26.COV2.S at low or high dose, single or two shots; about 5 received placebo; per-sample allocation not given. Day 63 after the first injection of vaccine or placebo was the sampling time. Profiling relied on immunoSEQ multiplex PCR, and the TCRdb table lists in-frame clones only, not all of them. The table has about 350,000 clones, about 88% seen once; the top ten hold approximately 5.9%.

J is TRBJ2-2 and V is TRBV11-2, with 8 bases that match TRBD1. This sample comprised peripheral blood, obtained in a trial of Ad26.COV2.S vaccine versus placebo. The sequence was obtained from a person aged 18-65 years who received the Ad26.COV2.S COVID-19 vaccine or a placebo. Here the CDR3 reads CASSPRQGTTGELFF. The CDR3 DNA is TGTGCCAGCAGCCCGAGACAGGGGACCACCGGGGAGCTGTTTTTT. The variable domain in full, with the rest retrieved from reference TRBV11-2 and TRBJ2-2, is EAGVAQSPRYKIIEKRQSVAFWCNPISGHATLYWYQQILGQGPKLLIQFQNNGVVDDSQLPKDRFSAERLKGVDSTLKIQPAKLEDSAVYLCASSPRQGTTGELFFGEGSRLTVL.